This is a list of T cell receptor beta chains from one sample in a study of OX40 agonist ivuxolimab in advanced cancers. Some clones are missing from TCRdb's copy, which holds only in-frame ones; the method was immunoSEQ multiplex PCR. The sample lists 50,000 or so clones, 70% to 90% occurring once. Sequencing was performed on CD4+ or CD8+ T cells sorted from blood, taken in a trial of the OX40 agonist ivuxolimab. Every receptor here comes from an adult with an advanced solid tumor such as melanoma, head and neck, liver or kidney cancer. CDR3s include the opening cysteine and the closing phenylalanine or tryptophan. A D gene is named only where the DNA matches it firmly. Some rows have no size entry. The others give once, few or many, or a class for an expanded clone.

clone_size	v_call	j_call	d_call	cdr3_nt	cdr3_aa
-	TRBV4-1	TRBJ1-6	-	TGCGCCAGCAGCCAGGGTCTTTGGCCCCTCCACTTT	CASSQGLWPLHF
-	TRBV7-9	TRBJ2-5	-	TGTGCCAGCAGCTTAAGGAGGCCAGCGGACCCCCAAGAGACCCAGTACTTC	CASSLRRPADPQETQYF
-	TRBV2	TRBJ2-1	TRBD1	TGTGCCAGCAGGCGGGACAGGGGATACAATGAGCAGTTCTTC	CASRRDRGYNEQFF
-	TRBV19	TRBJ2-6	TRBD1	TGTGCCAGTACCCGGGACAGTTGGAGCTCTGGGGCCAACGTCCTGACTTTC	CASTRDSWSSGANVLTF
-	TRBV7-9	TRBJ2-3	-	TGTGCCAGCAGCTTACTTGGTCGCACAGATACGCAGTATTTT	CASSLLGRTDTQYF
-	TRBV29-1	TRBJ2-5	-	TGCAGCCGCGCCCGAGAGGACCCCAGGGAGACCCAGTACTTC	CSRAREDPRETQYF
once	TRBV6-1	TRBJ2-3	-	TGTGCCAGCAGTGAAGGGGGTGGTACGCAGTATTTT	CASSEGGGTQYF
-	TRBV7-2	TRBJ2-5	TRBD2	TGTGCCAGCAGCAAAGACGTAGCTAGCGGTCAAGAGACCCAGTACTTC	CASSKDVASGQETQYF
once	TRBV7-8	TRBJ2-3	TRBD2	TGTGCCAGCACCTCCCACCCGGGAGGGGGACGAACAGATACGCAGTATTTT	CASTSHPGGGRTDTQYF
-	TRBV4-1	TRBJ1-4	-	TGCGCCAGCAGCCAAGTCGTTGGGGGTTTCACTAATGAAAAACTGTTTTTT	CASSQVVGGFTNEKLFF
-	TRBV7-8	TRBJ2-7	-	TGTGCCAGCAGCTTAGAACGGGGGCAAACCTACGAGCAGTACTTC	CASSLERGQTYEQYF
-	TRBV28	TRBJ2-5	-	TGTGCCAGCAGTGGGACGAGGACCTCTCCGGGGACCCAGTACTTC	CASSGTRTSPGTQYF
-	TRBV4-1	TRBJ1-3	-	TGCGCCAGCAGCCGCCAAGACTCTGGAAACACCATATATTTT	CASSRQDSGNTIYF
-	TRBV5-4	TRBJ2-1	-	TGTGCCAGCACCTTTCGAGAGTCCAATGAGCAGTTCTTC	CASTFRESNEQFF
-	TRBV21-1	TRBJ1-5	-	TGTGCCAGCACCCCCCCCGGACATTTT	CASTPPGHF
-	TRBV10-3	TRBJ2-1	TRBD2	TGTGCCATCAGTGAGTCGATGTTAGCGGGACTCGGGATCGATGAGCAGTTCTTC	CAISESMLAGLGIDEQFF
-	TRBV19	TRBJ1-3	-	TGTGCCAGCGCACGAAACACTTACTCTGGAAACACCATATATTTT	CASARNTYSGNTIYF
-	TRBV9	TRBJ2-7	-	TGTGCCAGCAGCTCCCCCCCCGTCCACGAGCAGTACTTC	CASSSPPVHEQYF